The rows below give T cell receptor beta chains drawn from one sample of a study of blood T cell repertoires in COVID-19. Sequencing used immunoSEQ multiplex PCR; TCRdb keeps in-frame clones, though not all of them. In the table there are fewer than 300,000 clones, 85% of which are singletons. Sequencing used PBMCs or T cells enriched from blood (not recorded which). Receptors were obtained from a woman in her fifties or sixties who had recovered from COVID-19. The CDR3 runs from the conserved cysteine through the conserved F or W. Each record gives: clone size, V gene, J gene, D gene, CDR3 DNA, CDR3 protein. A D gene is named only where the DNA matches it firmly. Size is stated for part of the rows, as once, few or many counts, or as a class when the clone is expanded.

clone_size: -
v_call: TRBV5-1
j_call: TRBJ1-5
d_call: -
cdr3_nt: TGCGCCAGCAGCTTGGGGGAGAGCAATCAGCCCCAGCATTTT
cdr3_aa: CASSLGESNQPQHF

clone_size: -
v_call: TRBV3-1/TRBV3-2
j_call: TRBJ2-7
d_call: TRBD1
cdr3_nt: TGTGCCAGCAGCCCGGCCGGGACAGTCACCTACGAGCAGTACTTC
cdr3_aa: CASSPAGTVTYEQYF

clone_size: -
v_call: TRBV28
j_call: TRBJ1-2
d_call: -
cdr3_nt: TGTGCCACTCGGGGAGGGCGCTTTGGCTACACCTTC
cdr3_aa: CATRGGRFGYTF

clone_size: -
v_call: TRBV2
j_call: TRBJ2-7
d_call: -
cdr3_nt: TGTGCCAGCAGTGGGGGAACTAGAACGGGCGAGCAGTACTTC
cdr3_aa: CASSGGTRTGEQYF

clone_size: -
v_call: TRBV6-5
j_call: TRBJ1-6
d_call: -
cdr3_nt: TGTGCCAGCAGGTACAGCGATAATTCACCCCTCCACTTT
cdr3_aa: CASRYSDNSPLHF

clone_size: -
v_call: TRBV18
j_call: TRBJ1-2
d_call: -
cdr3_nt: TGTGCCAGCTCACCCTCAGCGTCGGAGGGTCGCGGCTACACCTTC
cdr3_aa: CASSPSASEGRGYTF

clone_size: -
v_call: TRBV7-2
j_call: TRBJ1-5
d_call: -
cdr3_nt: TGTGCCAGCAGCTTATTTATCTCGGCTGAGGAGCCCCAGCATTTT
cdr3_aa: CASSLFISAEEPQHF

clone_size: few
v_call: TRBV7-8
j_call: TRBJ2-7
d_call: TRBD2
cdr3_nt: TGTGCCAGCAGCTTAGGATCGGGAGGCAGGGCAGGTTCGTACGAGCAGTACTTC
cdr3_aa: CASSLGSGGRAGSYEQYF

clone_size: -
v_call: TRBV5-6
j_call: TRBJ2-3
d_call: -
cdr3_nt: TGTGCCAGCAGCGGGACTTTCCCTAGCACAGATACGCAGTATTTT
cdr3_aa: CASSGTFPSTDTQYF

clone_size: -
v_call: TRBV15
j_call: TRBJ2-7
d_call: -
cdr3_nt: TGTGCCACCAGCACCGCTTTACAGGGCTACGAGCAGTACTTC
cdr3_aa: CATSTALQGYEQYF

clone_size: -
v_call: TRBV27
j_call: TRBJ2-1
d_call: TRBD2
cdr3_nt: TGTGCCAGCAGTTTACTTGCGGGGGGCGCTTACAATGAGCAGTTCTTC
cdr3_aa: CASSLLAGGAYNEQFF

clone_size: -
v_call: TRBV11-3
j_call: TRBJ2-2
d_call: -
cdr3_nt: TGTGCCAGCAGCTCCGGGTTCCGTGGGACCGGGGAGCTGTTTTTT
cdr3_aa: CASSSGFRGTGELFF

clone_size: -
v_call: TRBV7-2
j_call: TRBJ1-4
d_call: -
cdr3_nt: TGTGCCAGCAGCTCGACCAGAGGGGAAAAACTGTTTTTT
cdr3_aa: CASSSTRGEKLFF

clone_size: -
v_call: TRBV5-1
j_call: TRBJ2-1
d_call: TRBD2
cdr3_nt: TGCGCCAGCAGCAAGACTAGCGGGGTAAATGAGCAGTTCTTC
cdr3_aa: CASSKTSGVNEQFF

clone_size: -
v_call: TRBV19
j_call: TRBJ1-4
d_call: -
cdr3_nt: TGTGCCAGTCGGGATGAAAAACTGTTTTTT
cdr3_aa: CASRDEKLFF

clone_size: -
v_call: TRBV18
j_call: TRBJ1-2
d_call: -
cdr3_nt: TGTGCCAGCTCACCTCGGGATCTCCTAGAGCTCTATGGCTACACCTTC
cdr3_aa: CASSPRDLLELYGYTF

clone_size: -
v_call: TRBV25-1
j_call: TRBJ1-6
d_call: -
cdr3_nt: TGTGCCAGCACTGACATTTCCTCACCCCTCCACTTT
cdr3_aa: CASTDISSPLHF

clone_size: -
v_call: TRBV5-1
j_call: TRBJ2-3
d_call: TRBD2
cdr3_nt: TGCGCCAGCAGCTCGAAAGCGGGGGGGGCAACAGATACGCAGTATTTT
cdr3_aa: CASSSKAGGATDTQYF

clone_size: -
v_call: TRBV7-9
j_call: TRBJ1-1
d_call: -
cdr3_nt: TGTGCCAGCAGCCAACGGGACAAGAACACTGAAGCTTTCTTT
cdr3_aa: CASSQRDKNTEAFF

clone_size: -
v_call: TRBV4-1
j_call: TRBJ2-7
d_call: -
cdr3_nt: TGCGCCAGCAGCCACGGAGGGGCCTCCTACGAGCAGTACTTC
cdr3_aa: CASSHGGASYEQYF

clone_size: few
v_call: TRBV11-2
j_call: TRBJ2-7
d_call: -
cdr3_nt: TGTGCCAGCAGCTTAGGACCCAACAGGGCAGAAGAGCAGTACTTC
cdr3_aa: CASSLGPNRAEEQYF

clone_size: -
v_call: TRBV19
j_call: TRBJ1-2
d_call: -
cdr3_nt: TGTGCCAGTAGTCACCCTACCACGTCCCCTCTCTATGGCTACACCTTC
cdr3_aa: CASSHPTTSPLYGYTF

clone_size: -
v_call: TRBV18
j_call: TRBJ2-5
d_call: TRBD1
cdr3_nt: TGTGCCAGCTCGCGAGGACAGGGGGTACAGACCCAGTACTTC
cdr3_aa: CASSRGQGVQTQYF

clone_size: -
v_call: TRBV27
j_call: TRBJ2-4
d_call: TRBD1
cdr3_nt: TGTGCCAGCAGTTACCAACAGGGGGCCAAAAACATTCAGTACTTC
cdr3_aa: CASSYQQGAKNIQYF

clone_size: -
v_call: TRBV2
j_call: TRBJ2-5
d_call: -
cdr3_nt: TGTGCCAGCAGTCCCGGGATACCCCAATCGGAGACCCAGTACTTC
cdr3_aa: CASSPGIPQSETQYF

clone_size: -
v_call: TRBV5-5
j_call: TRBJ2-1
d_call: TRBD2
cdr3_nt: TGTGCCAGCAGCCTTAGCGGGAGGACTGAGCAGTTCTTC
cdr3_aa: CASSLSGRTEQFF

clone_size: -
v_call: TRBV5-8
j_call: TRBJ1-6
d_call: TRBD1
cdr3_nt: TGTGCCAGCAGCTTAGGACAGGGCGGAAATTCACCCCTCCACTTT
cdr3_aa: CASSLGQGGNSPLHF

clone_size: -
v_call: TRBV29-1
j_call: TRBJ2-1
d_call: -
cdr3_nt: TGCAGCGTTTACTTGCGGAGCTACTACAATGAGCAGTTCTTC
cdr3_aa: CSVYLRSYYNEQFF

clone_size: -
v_call: TRBV4-1
j_call: TRBJ1-4
d_call: -
cdr3_nt: TGCGCCAGCAGCCCCGGGGAGATCGGTGAAAAACTGTTTTTT
cdr3_aa: CASSPGEIGEKLFF